The 24 T cell receptor beta chains reported below all come from one sample, sequenced in a study of cytomegalovirus exposure and HLA in healthy donors. Both 60 Vbeta primers and 13 Jbeta primers went into the PCR. TCRdb's table, derived via immunoSEQ multiplex PCR, lists solely in-frame clones and lacks some. The sample lists about 210,000 clones, 65% to 90% occurring once. Material: PBMCs. The receptors originated from a woman in her twenties or thirties in good health and CMV-seronegative.

The rearrangement joins TRBV28 to TRBJ2-2; possibly TRBD2 for D (6 bases). The CDR3 consists of 17 residues. V shed 6 bases and J shed 4 bases, with 21 bases lying between them. Per germline, CDR1 MDHEN and CDR2 SYDVKM. CDR3 residues: CASRFAGAGKGTGELFF. The CDR3 coding sequence is TGTGCCAGCAGATTTGCTGGGGCGGGAAAGGGCACCGGGGAGCTGTTTTTT.

The chain carries TRBV7-9 and TRBJ2-7; no clear D gene. The length of the CDR3 is 12 residues. CDR1 and CDR2 from the germline V gene are SEHNR and FQNEAQ (reference sequence). Trimming removed 5 bases at V and 7 bases at J, with 12 bases between. CDR3 nucleotide sequence: TGTGCCAGCAGCCCTTGGAGCTTAGAGCAGTACTTC. It codes for CASSPWSLEQYF.

The chain carries TRBV5-4 and TRBJ2-3; 12 bases map to TRBD2. Germline V CDR1 and CDR2: SGHNT, YYREEE (reference sequence). The CDR3 consists of 16 residues. The J segment lost 4 bases and the V segment lost 4 bases, leaving 7 bases of the junction unmatched. CDR3 in amino acids: CASSPLAGGIADTQYF. Here the CDR3 DNA reads TGTGCCAGCAGCCCCCTAGCGGGAGGGATTGCAGATACGCAGTATTTT.

The chain is built from TRBV4-1 and TRBJ1-2; D is possibly TRBD1 (5 bases). The CDR3 consists of 19 residues. Germline V gene data show CDR1 as MGHRA and CDR2 as YSYEKL. Trimming removed 5 bases from V and 3 bases from J, with 28 bases in between. The CDR3, as DNA: TGCGCCAGCAGCGACGATCCACCCCACGACGGGGGTTCGGACTATGGCTACACCTTC. Translated, it gives CASSDDPPHDGGSDYGYTF.

V is TRBV5-5 and J is TRBJ1-1; 9 bases align to TRBD1. The CDR3 spans 14 residues. The junction had 5 bases not matched to a gene; V was cut back by 4 bases and J by 4 bases. Germline CDR1 and CDR2: SGHKS and YYEKEE (reference sequence). DNA for the CDR3: TGTGCCAGCAGCCTACAGGGGGCTATCACTGAAGCTTTCTTT. It specifies CASSLQGAITEAFF.

This chain uses TRBV6-5 with TRBJ2-7, with 7 bases identical to TRBD1. Germline V lookup: CDR1 MNHEY, CDR2 SVGAGI. Trimming took 0 bases from V and 5 from J; bases not matched to a gene: 10. CDR3 length: 16 residues. CDR3 amino acids: CASSYSTGQVPHEQYF. In nucleotides, the CDR3 is TGTGCCAGCAGTTACTCGACAGGACAGGTACCCCACGAGCAGTACTTC.

In DNA, the CDR3 is TGTGCCAGCAGTTACCTGGCGGGCTATGGCTACACCTTC. Translating it yields CASSYLAGYGYTF. The V gene is TRBV6-5, the J gene TRBJ1-2; D remains ambiguous. Deletions cut 2 bases from V and 4 bases from J, with 8 bases between. Germline V gene data show CDR1 as MNHEY and CDR2 as SVGAGI. The CDR3 has 13 residues.

This chain uses TRBV5-1 with TRBJ1-1; D is perhaps TRBD1 (6 bases). Looked up from germline, CDR1 is SGHRS and CDR2 is YFSETQ. The V end was cut by 3 bases, the J end by 5 bases, with 14 bases between. This CDR3 has 14 residues. The CDR3 sequence: CASSSPGRGTEAFF. The CDR3 nucleotides read TGCGCCAGCAGCTCACCGGGCAGGGGAACTGAAGCTTTCTTT.

The chain couples TRBV5-4 to TRBJ1-2; no firm D call. There are 13 residues in the CDR3. Germline CDR1 and CDR2: SGHNT and YYREEE (reference sequence). V was cut by 4 bases and J by 10 bases, with 17 bases left in between. The CDR3 coding sequence is TGTGCCAGCAGCAGGCCCAGAGAGGATGACTACACCTTC. It specifies CASSRPREDDYTF.

The V and J genes are TRBV5-4 and TRBJ1-2; TRBD1 matches at 9 bases. Germline values: CDR1 SGHNT, CDR2 YYREEE (reference sequence). The CDR3 contains 13 residues. V lost 0 bases to trimming and J lost 8 bases; unmatched junction nucleotides: 2. The DNA of the CDR3 is TGTGCCAGCAGCTTGGACAGGGGGCAAGGCTACACCTTC. Its protein is CASSLDRGQGYTF.

The genes are TRBV5-1 and TRBJ1-5; the D gene is possibly TRBD1 (6 bases). This CDR3 has 16 amino acids. V lost 4 bases, J lost 0 bases, and 14 bases lay in between. In germline, CDR1 is SGHRS, CDR2 YFSETQ. CDR3 residues: CASSTWTVSSNQPQHF. The CDR3 region has the DNA TGCGCCAGCAGCACCTGGACAGTATCTAGCAATCAGCCCCAGCATTTT.

This clone was seen a few times. The chain combines TRBV20-1 with TRBJ2-5; D gene uncertain. The J call is doubtful: the DNA matches TRBJ2-7 better. The germline V gene has CDR1 DFQATT and CDR2 SNEGSKA (reference sequence). The CDR3 is 11 residues long. This CDR3 reads CSASNPYEQYF. The CDR3 DNA reads TGCAGTGCTAGTAATCCTTACGAGCAGTACTTC.

Concerning this clone itself: A read error may produce the germline difference seen at one junction end. V and J are TRBV7-7 and TRBJ2-1; perhaps TRBD2 as D (6 bases). The germline V gene has CDR1 SSHAT and CDR2 FNYEAQ (reference sequence). The CDR3 runs to 15 residues. CDR3 in amino acids: CASSLGPGLRNEQFF. The CDR3 nucleotides read TGTGCTAGCAGCCTTGGACCGGGACTTAGGAATGAGCAGTTCTTC.

The CDR3 DNA reads as TGTGCCACGCGGACAGGGGGGTATAGCAATCAGCCCCAGCATTTT. Translation: CATRTGGYSNQPQHF. The rearrangement joins TRBV10-3 to TRBJ1-5; 10 bases match TRBD1. The germline V gene encodes CDR1 ENHRY and CDR2 SYGVKD. This CDR3 has 15 residues. Trimming at V came to 10 bases and at J to 0 bases, leaving 6 bases not matched to a gene.

Worth noting for this clone: One junction end disagrees with the germline gene, perhaps due to a read error. V gene TRBV25-1 combines with J gene TRBJ2-7; D is unclear. This CDR3 has 13 amino acids. CDR1 and CDR2 from the germline V gene are MGHDK and SYGVNS. The CDR3 DNA follows: TGTGCCAGCAGTGATCTGGCAGGTCCCTCTTACGACTTC. This translates into CASSDLAGPSYDF.

Only one count was recorded for this clone. This chain connects TRBV18 to TRBJ2-3; 8 bases agree with TRBD1. Germline values: CDR1 KGHSH, CDR2 LQKENI. Trimming at V came to 6 bases and at J to 0 bases, leaving 11 bases not matched to a gene. This CDR3 comprises 17 residues. The CDR3 DNA reads as TGTGCCAGCTCGGAAGGCCAGGGGGCCTCTAGCACAGATACGCAGTATTTT. Translation gives CASSEGQGASSTDTQYF.

The CDR3 DNA is TGTGCCAGCAGCCGAACCTTAAGCGGGAGGGCCCCCTACGAGCAGTACTTC. It yields the protein CASSRTLSGRAPYEQYF. V usage is TRBV27 and J usage is TRBJ2-7; 10 bases are a match to TRBD2. The V gene end was trimmed by 6 bases and the J gene end by 2 bases; junction bases not matched to a gene: 13. This CDR3 spans 17 amino acids. In germline, CDR1 is MNHEY, CDR2 SMNVEV (reference sequence).

The V gene is TRBV5-1, the J gene TRBJ2-7; D gene uncertain. Per the germline V gene, CDR1 is SGHRS and CDR2 is YFSETQ. The CDR3 contains 15 residues. V lost 1 base and J lost 0, with 11 bases in between. In DNA form, the CDR3 reads TGCGCCAGCAGCTTGTCCCCTTCCCGCTCCTACGAGCAGTACTTC. Translating gives CASSLSPSRSYEQYF.

This clone was detected a few times. The chain combines TRBV7-2 with TRBJ1-5; D remains ambiguous. The CDR3 length is 12 residues. Germline-derived CDR1 and CDR2 are SGHTA and FQGNSA. Trimming took 1 base from V and 9 from J, leaving 7 bases between them. CDR3 nucleotides: TGTGCCAGCAGCTTAGATCACGGGCCCCAGCATTTT. Amino acid sequence: CASSLDHGPQHF. Drawing the rest from reference TRBV7-2 and TRBJ1-5, the complete variable domain is GAGVSQSPSNKVTEKGKDVELRCDPISGHTALYWYRQSLGQGLEFLIYFQGNSAPDKSGLPSDRFSAERTGGSVSTLTIQRTQQEDSAVYLCASSLDHGPQHFGDGTRLSIL.

This chain links TRBV6-5 with TRBJ2-5; tentative D call: TRBD1 (6 bases). The V end was cut by 10 bases, the J end by 4 bases, with 16 bases between. This CDR3 region has 13 residues. Germline V gene data show CDR1 as MNHEY and CDR2 as SVGAGI. CDR3 DNA sequence: TGTGCCACCGCCAAACTAGGGGGAGAGACCCAGTACTTC. It codes for CATAKLGGETQYF.

The chain has TRBV2 and TRBJ1-5, with a tentative D call TRBD1 (6 bases). This CDR3 contains 14 residues. V was cut by 4 bases and J by 7 bases, with 14 bases left in between. CDR1 and CDR2 from the germline V gene are SNHLY and FYNNEI. The CDR3 region has the DNA TGTGCCAGCAGTGTGGACAGTGGCGGGCAGCCCCAGCATTTT. This translates into CASSVDSGGQPQHF.

The chain employs TRBV5-1 and TRBJ2-5; D perhaps matches TRBD2 (6 bases). The ends were cut back, 3 bases at V and 2 bases at J, with 17 bases in the middle. Germline V lookup: CDR1 SGHRS, CDR2 YFSETQ. This CDR3 spans 16 amino acids. CDR3 nucleotides: TGCGCCAGCAGCTCGGGTGGGGGGTTTCGGCAAGAGACCCAGTACTTC. Protein product: CASSSGGGFRQETQYF. The variable domain in full, with the rest retrieved from reference TRBV5-1 and TRBJ2-5, is KAGVTQTPRYLIKTRGQQVTLSCSPISGHRSVSWYQQTPGQGLQFLFEYFSETQRNKGNFPGRFSGRQFSNSRSEMNVSTLELGDSALYLCASSSGGGFRQETQYFGPGTRLLVL.

This rearrangement joins TRBV29-1 to TRBJ2-5; D may be TRBD1 (6 bases). The end of the DNA aligns better with TRBJ2-7, so the J call may be wrong. The CDR3 length is 12 residues. Germline V lookup: CDR1 SQVTM, CDR2 ANQGSEA. The CDR3 is CSFWDTTYEQYF. CDR3 nucleotides: TGCAGCTTCTGGGACACAACCTACGAGCAGTACTTC.

The J gene is TRBJ2-5, the V gene TRBV28; 12 positions match TRBD2. The better agreement between TRBJ2-7 and the DNA end casts doubt on the J call. Germline V gives CDR1 MDHEN, CDR2 SYDVKM. CDR3 length equals 18 residues. The CDR3 DNA reads as TGTGCCAGCAGTGAGGGACTAGCGGGTATTATAGGGGCCTACGAGCAGTACTTC. This encodes CASSEGLAGIIGAYEQYF.